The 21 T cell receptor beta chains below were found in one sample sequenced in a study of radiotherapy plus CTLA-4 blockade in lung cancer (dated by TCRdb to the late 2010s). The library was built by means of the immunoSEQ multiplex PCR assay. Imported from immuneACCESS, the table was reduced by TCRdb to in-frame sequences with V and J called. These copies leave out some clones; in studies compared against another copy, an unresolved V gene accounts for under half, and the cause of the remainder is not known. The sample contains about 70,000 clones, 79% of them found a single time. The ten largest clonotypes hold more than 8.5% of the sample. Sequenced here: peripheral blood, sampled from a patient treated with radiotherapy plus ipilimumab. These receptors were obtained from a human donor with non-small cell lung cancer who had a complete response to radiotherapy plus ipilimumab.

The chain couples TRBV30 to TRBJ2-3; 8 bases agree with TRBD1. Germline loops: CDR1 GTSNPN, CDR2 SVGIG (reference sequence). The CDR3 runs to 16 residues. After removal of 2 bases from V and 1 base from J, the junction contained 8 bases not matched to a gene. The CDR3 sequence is CAWSKVRGQGTDTQYF. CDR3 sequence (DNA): TGTGCCTGGAGTAAAGTCAGGGGGCAAGGCACAGATACGCAGTATTTT.

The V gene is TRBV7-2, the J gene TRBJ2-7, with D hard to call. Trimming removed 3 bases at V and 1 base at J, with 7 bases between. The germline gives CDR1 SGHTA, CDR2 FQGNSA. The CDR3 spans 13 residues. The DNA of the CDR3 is TGTGCCAGCAGCTTCGACTCTTCCTACGAGCAGTACTTC. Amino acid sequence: CASSFDSSYEQYF.

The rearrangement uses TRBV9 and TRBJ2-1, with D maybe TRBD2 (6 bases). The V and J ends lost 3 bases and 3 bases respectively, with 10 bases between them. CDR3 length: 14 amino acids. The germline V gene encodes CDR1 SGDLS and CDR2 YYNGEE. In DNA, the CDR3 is TGTGCCAGCAGCGCTGGTAGCGGCTACAATGAGCAGTTCTTC. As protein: CASSAGSGYNEQFF.

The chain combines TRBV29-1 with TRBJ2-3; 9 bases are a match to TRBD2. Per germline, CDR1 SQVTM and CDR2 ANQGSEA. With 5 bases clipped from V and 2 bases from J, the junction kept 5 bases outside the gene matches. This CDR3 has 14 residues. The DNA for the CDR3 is TGCAGCGTTAGTGGGACTAGCATCACAGATACGCAGTATTTT. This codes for CSVSGTSITDTQYF.

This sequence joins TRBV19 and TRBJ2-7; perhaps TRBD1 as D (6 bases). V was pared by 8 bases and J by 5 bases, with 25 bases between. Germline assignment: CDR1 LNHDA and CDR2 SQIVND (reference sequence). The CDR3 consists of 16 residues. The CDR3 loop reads CASHPADSRGRDEQYV. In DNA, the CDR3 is TGTGCCAGTCACCCAGCGGACAGCCGAGGAAGGGACGAGCAGTACGTC.

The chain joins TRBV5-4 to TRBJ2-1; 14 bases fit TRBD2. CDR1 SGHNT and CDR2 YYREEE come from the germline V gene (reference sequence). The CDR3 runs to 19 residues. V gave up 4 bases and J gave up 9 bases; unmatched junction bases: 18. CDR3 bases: TGTGCCAGCAGCCTGGCCGGGACTAGCGGGGGCGCCCACGGTACTGAGCAGTTCTTC. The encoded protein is CASSLAGTSGGAHGTEQFF.

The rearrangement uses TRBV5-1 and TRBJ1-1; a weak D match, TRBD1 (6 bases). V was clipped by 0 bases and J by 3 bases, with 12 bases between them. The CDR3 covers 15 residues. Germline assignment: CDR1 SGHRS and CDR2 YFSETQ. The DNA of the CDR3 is TGCGCCAGCAGCTTGGTAGCGGGGGCGCACACTGAAGCTTTCTTT. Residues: CASSLVAGAHTEAFF.

For the CDR3, the DNA is TGTGCCAGCTCACCTGCTATGGGGACAACCTACGAGCAGTACGTC. Protein: CASSPAMGTTYEQYV. This chain links TRBV18 with TRBJ2-7, with a tentative D call TRBD1 (6 bases). The CDR3 length is 15 residues. Trimming took off 3 bases at V and 2 bases at J, with 14 bases between the two ends. CDR1 is KGHSH, CDR2 LQKENI, per germline.

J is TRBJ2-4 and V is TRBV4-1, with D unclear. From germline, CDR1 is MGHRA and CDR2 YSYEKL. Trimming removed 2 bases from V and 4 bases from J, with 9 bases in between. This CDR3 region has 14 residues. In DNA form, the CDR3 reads TGCGCCAGCAGCCAACTTCCTATAAAAAACATTCAGTACTTC. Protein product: CASSQLPIKNIQYF.

CDR3 coding DNA: TGTGCCAGCAGCCGGACTGAGTCTGGAAACACCATATATTTT. Encoded protein: CASSRTESGNTIYF. The chain couples TRBV5-4 to TRBJ1-3; D remains unclear. This CDR3 spans 14 amino acids. Looked up from germline, CDR1 is SGHNT and CDR2 is YYREEE (reference sequence). The ends were cut back, 4 bases at V and 1 base at J, with 9 bases in the middle.

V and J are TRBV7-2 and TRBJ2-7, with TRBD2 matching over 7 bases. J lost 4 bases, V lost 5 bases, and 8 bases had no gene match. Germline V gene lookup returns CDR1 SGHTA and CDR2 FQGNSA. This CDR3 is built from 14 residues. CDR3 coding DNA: TGTGCCAGCAGCCCGTTCGGGGGAGGGTACGAGCAGTACTTC. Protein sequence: CASSPFGGGYEQYF.

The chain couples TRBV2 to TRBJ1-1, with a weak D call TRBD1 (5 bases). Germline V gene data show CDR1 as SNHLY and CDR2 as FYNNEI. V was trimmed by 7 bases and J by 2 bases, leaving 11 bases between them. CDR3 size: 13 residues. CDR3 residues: CASIYTGNTEAFF. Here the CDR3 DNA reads TGTGCCAGCATATATACAGGTAACACTGAAGCTTTCTTT.

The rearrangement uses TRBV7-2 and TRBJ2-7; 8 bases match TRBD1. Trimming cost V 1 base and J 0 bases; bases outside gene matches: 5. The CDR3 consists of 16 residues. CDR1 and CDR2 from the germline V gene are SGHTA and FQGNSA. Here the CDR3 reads CASSLGGTGSSYEQYF. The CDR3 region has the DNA TGTGCCAGCAGCTTAGGGGGGACAGGAAGCTCCTACGAGCAGTACTTC.

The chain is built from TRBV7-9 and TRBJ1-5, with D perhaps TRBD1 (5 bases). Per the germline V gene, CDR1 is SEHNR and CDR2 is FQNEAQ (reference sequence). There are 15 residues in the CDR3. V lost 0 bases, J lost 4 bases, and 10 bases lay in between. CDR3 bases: TGTGCCAGCAGCTTAGCTCTGGGGGTTAATCAGCCCCAGCATTTT. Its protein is CASSLALGVNQPQHF.

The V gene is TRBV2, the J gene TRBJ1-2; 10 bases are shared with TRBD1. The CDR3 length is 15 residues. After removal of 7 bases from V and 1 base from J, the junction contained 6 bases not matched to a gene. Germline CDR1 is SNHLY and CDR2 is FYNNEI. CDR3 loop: CASTRGQGINYGYTF. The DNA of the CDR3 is TGTGCCAGCACGAGGGGACAGGGGATTAACTATGGCTACACCTTC.

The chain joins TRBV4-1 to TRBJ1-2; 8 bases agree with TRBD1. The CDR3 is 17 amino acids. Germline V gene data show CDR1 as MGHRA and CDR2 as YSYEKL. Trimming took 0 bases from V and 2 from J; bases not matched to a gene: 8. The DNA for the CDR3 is TGCGCCAGCAGCCAAGATCCCCTCGGACAGGGAAACTATGGCTACACCTTC. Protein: CASSQDPLGQGNYGYTF.

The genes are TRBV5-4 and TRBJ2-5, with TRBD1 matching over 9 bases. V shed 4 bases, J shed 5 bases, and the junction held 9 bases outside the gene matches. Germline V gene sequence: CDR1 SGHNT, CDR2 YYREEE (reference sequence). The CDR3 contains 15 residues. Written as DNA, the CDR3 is TGTGCCAGCAGCATGGGACAGGGAGGCGGGGAGACCCAGTACTTC. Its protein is CASSMGQGGGETQYF.

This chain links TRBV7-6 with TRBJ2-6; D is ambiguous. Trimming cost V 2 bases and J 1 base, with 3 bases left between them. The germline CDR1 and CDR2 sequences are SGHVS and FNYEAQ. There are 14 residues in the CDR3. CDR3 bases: TGTGCCAGCAGCTTATTTTCTGGGGCCAACGTCCTGACTTTC. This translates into CASSLFSGANVLTF.

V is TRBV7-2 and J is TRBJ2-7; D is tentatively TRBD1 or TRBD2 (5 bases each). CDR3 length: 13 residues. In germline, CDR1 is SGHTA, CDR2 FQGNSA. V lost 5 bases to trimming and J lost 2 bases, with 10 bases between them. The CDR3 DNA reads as TGTGCCAGCAGCCCGGGACGGACCTACGAGCAGTACTTC. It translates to CASSPGRTYEQYF.

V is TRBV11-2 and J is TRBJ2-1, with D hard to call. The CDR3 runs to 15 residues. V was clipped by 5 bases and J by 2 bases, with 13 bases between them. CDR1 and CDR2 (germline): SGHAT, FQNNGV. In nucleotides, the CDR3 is TGTGCCAGCAGCCTGGGTATTACCCCCTACAATGAGCAGTTCTTC. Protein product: CASSLGITPYNEQFF. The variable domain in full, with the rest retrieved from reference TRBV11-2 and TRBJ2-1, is EAGVAQSPRYKIIEKRQSVAFWCNPISGHATLYWYQQILGQGPKLLIQFQNNGVVDDSQLPKDRFSAERLKGVDSTLKIQPAKLEDSAVYLCASSLGITPYNEQFFGPGTRLTVL.

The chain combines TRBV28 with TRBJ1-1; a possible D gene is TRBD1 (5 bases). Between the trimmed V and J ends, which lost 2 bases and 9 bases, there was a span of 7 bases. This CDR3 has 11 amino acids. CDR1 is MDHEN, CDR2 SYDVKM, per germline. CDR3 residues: CASSLTGQAFF. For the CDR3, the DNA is TGTGCCAGCAGTTTAACGGGGCAAGCTTTCTTT.